The entry below describes one T cell receptor beta chain. As yet, its antigen is unknown. These data come from a study of siplizumab effects on memory and regulatory T cells. Produced via immunoSEQ multiplex PCR; TCRdb's table is partial and in-frame only. The sample contains around 100,000 clones, about 90% of which appear only once. Study results and caveats: Siplizumab significantly decreased alloreactive sequences from unstimulated CD4+ memory cells. The majority of clones, roughly 80-97% of proliferating CD4+ or CD8+ clones, lacked an assignable naive or memory phenotype.

The CDR3 covers 12 residues. Per the germline V gene, CDR1 is SNHLY and CDR2 is FYNNEI. V lost 7 bases to trimming and J lost 0 bases, with 5 bases between them. The clonotype was recovered from a human donor in good health. Some clones in this sample may be carry-over from other donors' samples. This sequence joins TRBV2 and TRBJ2-3; D uncertain. Source material: CD4+ T cells sorted from blood. This CDR3 reads CASTSSTDTQYF. The CDR3 nucleotides read TGTGCCAGCACCAGCAGCACAGATACGCAGTATTTT.